Following are 2 T cell receptor beta chains from one sample sequenced in a study of long-term antiretroviral therapy in people with HIV. At survey level, the immunoSEQ assay was run in its v3.0 version. Some clones are missing from TCRdb's copy, which holds only in-frame ones; the method was immunoSEQ multiplex PCR. The sample carries about 28,000 clones, roughly 88% recorded once. The material sequenced was unsorted PBMCs, taken 0.8 years before starting antiretroviral therapy. These receptors were collected from a man aged 18 to 35 with HIV.

This chain links TRBV15 with TRBJ2-7; D is possibly TRBD1 (5 bases). This CDR3 is 14 amino acids long. V was trimmed by 0 bases and J by 2 bases, leaving 8 bases between them. The germline gives CDR1 LNHNV, CDR2 YYDKDF (reference sequence). CDR3 amino acids: CATSREGQAYEQYF. In DNA form, the CDR3 reads TGTGCCACCAGCAGAGAGGGGCAGGCCTACGAGCAGTACTTC.

The rearrangement uses TRBV6-5 and TRBJ1-3; D possibly corresponds to TRBD1 (5 bases). The V gene's germline CDR1 is MNHEY and CDR2 SVGAGI. There are 15 residues in the CDR3. V gave up 8 bases and J gave up 2 bases, with 16 bases separating them. CDR3 nucleotides: TGTGCCAGCGGGTTGGGGGAACCGCCTGGAAACACCATATATTTT. Translation gives CASGLGEPPGNTIYF.